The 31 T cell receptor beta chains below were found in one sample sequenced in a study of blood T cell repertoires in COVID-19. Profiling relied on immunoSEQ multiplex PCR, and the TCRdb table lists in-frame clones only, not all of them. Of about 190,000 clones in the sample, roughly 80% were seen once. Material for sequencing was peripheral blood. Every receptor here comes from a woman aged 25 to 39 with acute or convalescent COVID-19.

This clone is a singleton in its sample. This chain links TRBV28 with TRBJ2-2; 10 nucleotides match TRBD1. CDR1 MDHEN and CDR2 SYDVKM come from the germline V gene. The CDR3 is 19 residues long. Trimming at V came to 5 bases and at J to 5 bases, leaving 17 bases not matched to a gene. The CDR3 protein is CASSPHGTGASSGTGELFF. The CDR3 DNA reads TGTGCCAGCAGTCCCCACGGGACAGGGGCTTCTTCGGGGACCGGGGAGCTGTTTTTT. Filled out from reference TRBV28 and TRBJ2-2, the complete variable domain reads DVKVTQSSRYLVKRTGEKVFLECVQDMDHENMFWYRQDPGLGLRLIYFSYDVKMKEKGDIPEGYSVSREKKERFSLILESASTNQTSMYLCASSPHGTGASSGTGELFFGEGSRLTVL.

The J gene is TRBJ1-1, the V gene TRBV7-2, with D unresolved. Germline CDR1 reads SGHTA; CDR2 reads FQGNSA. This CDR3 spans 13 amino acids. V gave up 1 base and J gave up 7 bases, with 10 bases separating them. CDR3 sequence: CASSLVGTGEAFF. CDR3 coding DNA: TGTGCCAGCAGCTTAGTAGGCACGGGTGAAGCTTTCTTT.

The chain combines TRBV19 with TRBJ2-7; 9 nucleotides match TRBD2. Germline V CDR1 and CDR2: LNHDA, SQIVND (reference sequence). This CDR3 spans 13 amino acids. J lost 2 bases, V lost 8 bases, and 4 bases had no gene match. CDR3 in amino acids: CASRLAGTYEQYF. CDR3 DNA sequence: TGTGCCAGTCGGCTAGCGGGGACCTACGAGCAGTACTTC.

CDR3 sequence: CASSMGLAEIYEQYF. The CDR3 DNA follows: TGTGCCAGTAGTATGGGCCTAGCGGAAATTTACGAGCAGTACTTC. This rearrangement joins TRBV19 to TRBJ2-7; 7 bases agree with TRBD2. CDR3 size: 15 residues. V lost 3 bases and J lost 4; bases outside the gene matches: 9. The V gene's germline CDR1 is LNHDA and CDR2 SQIVND (reference sequence).

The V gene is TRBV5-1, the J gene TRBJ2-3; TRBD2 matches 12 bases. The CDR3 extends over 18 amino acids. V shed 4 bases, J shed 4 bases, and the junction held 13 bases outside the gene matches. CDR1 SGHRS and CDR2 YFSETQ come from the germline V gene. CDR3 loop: CASSPASGRAKGPDTQYF. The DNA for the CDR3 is TGCGCCAGCAGCCCCGCTAGCGGGAGGGCCAAAGGTCCAGATACGCAGTATTTT. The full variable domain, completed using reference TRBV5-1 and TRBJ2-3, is KAGVTQTPRYLIKTRGQQVTLSCSPISGHRSVSWYQQTPGQGLQFLFEYFSETQRNKGNFPGRFSGRQFSNSRSEMNVSTLELGDSALYLCASSPASGRAKGPDTQYFGPGTRLTVL.

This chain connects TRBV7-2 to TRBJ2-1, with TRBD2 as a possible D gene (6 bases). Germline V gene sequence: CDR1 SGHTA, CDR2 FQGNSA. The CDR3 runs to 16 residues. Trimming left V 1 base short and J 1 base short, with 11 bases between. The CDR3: CASSLGTAGSYNEQFF. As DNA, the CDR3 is TGTGCCAGCAGCTTAGGTACGGCGGGATCCTACAATGAGCAGTTCTTC.

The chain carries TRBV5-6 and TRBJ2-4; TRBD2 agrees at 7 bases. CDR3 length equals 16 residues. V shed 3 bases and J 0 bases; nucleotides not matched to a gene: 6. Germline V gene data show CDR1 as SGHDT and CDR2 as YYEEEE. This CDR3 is CASSSSSGIAKNIQYF. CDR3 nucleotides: TGTGCCAGCAGCTCCTCTAGCGGAATAGCCAAAAACATTCAGTACTTC.

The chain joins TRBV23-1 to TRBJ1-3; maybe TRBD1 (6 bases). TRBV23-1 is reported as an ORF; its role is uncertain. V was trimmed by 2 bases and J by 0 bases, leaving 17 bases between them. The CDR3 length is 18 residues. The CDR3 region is CASSQALARGPSGNTIYF. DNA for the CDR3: TGCGCCAGCAGTCAAGCCCTCGCCAGGGGCCCCTCTGGAAACACCATATATTTT.

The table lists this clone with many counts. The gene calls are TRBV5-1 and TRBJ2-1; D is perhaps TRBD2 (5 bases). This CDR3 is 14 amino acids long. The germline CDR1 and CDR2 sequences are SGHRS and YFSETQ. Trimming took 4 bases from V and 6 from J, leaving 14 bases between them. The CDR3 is CASSETRVVNEQFF. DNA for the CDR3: TGCGCCAGCAGCGAAACGCGGGTTGTCAATGAGCAGTTCTTC.

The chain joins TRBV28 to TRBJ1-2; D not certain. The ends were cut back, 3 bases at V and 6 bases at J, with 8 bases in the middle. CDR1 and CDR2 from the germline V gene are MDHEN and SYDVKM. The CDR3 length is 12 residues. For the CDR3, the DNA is TGTGCCAGCAGTTTTCGGGGAAATGGCTACACCTTC. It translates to CASSFRGNGYTF.

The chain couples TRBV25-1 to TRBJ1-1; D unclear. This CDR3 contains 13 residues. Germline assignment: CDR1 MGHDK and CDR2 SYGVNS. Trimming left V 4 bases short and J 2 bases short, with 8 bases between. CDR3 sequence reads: CASSAPHNTEAFF. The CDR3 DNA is TGTGCCAGCAGTGCCCCACATAACACTGAAGCTTTCTTT.

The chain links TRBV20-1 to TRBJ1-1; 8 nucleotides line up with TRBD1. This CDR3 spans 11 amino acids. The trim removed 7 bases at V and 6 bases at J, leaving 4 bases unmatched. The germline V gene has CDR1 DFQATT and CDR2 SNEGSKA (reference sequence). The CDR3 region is CSGGQAAEAFF. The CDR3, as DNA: TGCAGTGGGGGACAGGCAGCTGAAGCTTTCTTT.

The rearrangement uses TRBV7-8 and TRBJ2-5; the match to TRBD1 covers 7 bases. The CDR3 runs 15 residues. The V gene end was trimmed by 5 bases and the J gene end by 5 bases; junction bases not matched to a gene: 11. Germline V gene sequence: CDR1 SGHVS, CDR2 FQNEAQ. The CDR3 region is CASSPELHRGETQYF. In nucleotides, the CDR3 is TGTGCCAGCAGCCCAGAACTTCACAGGGGTGAGACCCAGTACTTC.

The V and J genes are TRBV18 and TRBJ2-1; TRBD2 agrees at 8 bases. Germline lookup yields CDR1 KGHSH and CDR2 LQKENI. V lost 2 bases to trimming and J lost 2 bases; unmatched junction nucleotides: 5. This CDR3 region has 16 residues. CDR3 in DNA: TGTGCCAGCTCACCAGGTTTCGGGAGGGCCTACAATGAGCAGTTCTTC. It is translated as CASSPGFGRAYNEQFF.

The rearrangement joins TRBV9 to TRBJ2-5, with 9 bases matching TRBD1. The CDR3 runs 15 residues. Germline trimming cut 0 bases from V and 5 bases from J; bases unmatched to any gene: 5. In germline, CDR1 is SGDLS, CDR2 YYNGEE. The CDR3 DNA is TGTGCCAGCAGCGTAGAGGGGACAGGGAGTGAGACCCAGTACTTC. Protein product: CASSVEGTGSETQYF.

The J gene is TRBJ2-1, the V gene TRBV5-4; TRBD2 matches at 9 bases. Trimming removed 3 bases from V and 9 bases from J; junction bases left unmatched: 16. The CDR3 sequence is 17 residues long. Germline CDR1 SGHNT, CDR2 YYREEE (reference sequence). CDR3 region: CASSSGTNSGGSGEQFF. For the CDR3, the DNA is TGTGCCAGCAGCTCAGGGACGAATAGCGGGGGTTCTGGTGAGCAGTTCTTC.

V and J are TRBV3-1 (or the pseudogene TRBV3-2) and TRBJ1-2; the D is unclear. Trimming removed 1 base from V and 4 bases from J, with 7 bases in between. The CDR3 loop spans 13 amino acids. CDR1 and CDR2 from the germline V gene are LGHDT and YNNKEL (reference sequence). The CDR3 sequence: CASSQGLGYGYTF. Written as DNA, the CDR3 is TGTGCCAGCAGCCAAGGCCTAGGCTATGGCTACACCTTC.

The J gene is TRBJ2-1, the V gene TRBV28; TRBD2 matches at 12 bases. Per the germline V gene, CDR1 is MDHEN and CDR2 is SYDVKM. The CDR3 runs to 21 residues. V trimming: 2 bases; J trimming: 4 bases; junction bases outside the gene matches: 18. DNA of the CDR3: TGTGCCAGCAGTTTAAAGGTGGGCGGACTAGCGGGAAGCACGAGTTACAATGAGCAGTTCTTC. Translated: CASSLKVGGLAGSTSYNEQFF.

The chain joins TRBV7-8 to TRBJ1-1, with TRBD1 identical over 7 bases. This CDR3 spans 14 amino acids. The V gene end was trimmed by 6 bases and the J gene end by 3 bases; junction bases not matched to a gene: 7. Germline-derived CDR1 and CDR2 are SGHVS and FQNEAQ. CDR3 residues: CASSSRDRDTEAFF. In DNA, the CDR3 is TGTGCCAGCAGTTCGCGAGACAGGGACACTGAAGCTTTCTTT.

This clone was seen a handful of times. The CDR3 sequence: CASSVGQLNYGYTF. CDR3 DNA sequence: TGTGCCAGCAGCGTGGGACAGCTCAACTATGGCTACACCTTC. The genes are TRBV9 and TRBJ1-2; 7 nucleotides line up with TRBD1. The V gene end was trimmed by 2 bases and the J gene end by 2 bases; junction bases not matched to a gene: 3. This CDR3 is built from 14 residues. Germline-derived CDR1 and CDR2 are SGDLS and YYNGEE.

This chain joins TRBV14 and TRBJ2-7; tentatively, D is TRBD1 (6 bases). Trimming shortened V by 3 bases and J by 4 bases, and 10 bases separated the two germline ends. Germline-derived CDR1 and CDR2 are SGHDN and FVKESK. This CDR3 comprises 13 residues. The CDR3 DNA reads TGTGCCAGCAGCCAGGGGGCCCGTTACGAGCAGTACTTC. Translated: CASSQGARYEQYF.

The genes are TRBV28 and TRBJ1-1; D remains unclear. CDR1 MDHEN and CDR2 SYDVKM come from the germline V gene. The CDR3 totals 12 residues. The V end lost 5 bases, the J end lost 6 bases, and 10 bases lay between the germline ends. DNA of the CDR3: TGTGCCAGCAGTGTGGTCAGATCTGAAGCTTTCTTT. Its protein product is CASSVVRSEAFF.

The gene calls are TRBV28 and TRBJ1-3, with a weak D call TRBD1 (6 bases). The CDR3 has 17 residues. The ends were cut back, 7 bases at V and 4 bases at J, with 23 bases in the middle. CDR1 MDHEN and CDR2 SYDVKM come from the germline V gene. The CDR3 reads CASIPPSGQPLGNTIYF. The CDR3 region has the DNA TGTGCCAGCATTCCCCCGTCGGGACAACCTTTAGGAAACACCATATATTTT.

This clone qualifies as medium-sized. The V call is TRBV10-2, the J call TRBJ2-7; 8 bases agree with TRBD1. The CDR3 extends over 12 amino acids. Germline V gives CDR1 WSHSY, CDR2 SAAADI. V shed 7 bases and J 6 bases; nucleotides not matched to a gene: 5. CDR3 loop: CASTLGQGEQYF. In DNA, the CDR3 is TGCGCCAGCACCTTAGGACAGGGCGAGCAGTACTTC.

This CDR3 reads CASSLGSGNNQPQHF. The CDR3 nucleotides read TGTGCCAGCAGCTTAGGGTCAGGAAACAATCAGCCCCAGCATTTT. This chain uses TRBV7-2 with TRBJ1-5, with unresolved D. Germline CDR1 SGHTA, CDR2 FQGNSA. This CDR3 spans 15 amino acids. V lost 1 base and J 3 bases, leaving 10 bases between the germline ends.

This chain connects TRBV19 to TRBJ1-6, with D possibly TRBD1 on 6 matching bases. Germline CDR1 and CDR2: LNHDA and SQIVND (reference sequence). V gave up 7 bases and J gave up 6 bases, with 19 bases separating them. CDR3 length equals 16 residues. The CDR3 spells CASIGRGAGLNSPLHF. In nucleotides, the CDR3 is TGTGCCAGTATCGGGCGGGGGGCCGGACTTAATTCACCCCTCCACTTT. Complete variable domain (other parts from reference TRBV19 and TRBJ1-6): DGGITQSPKYLFRKEGQNVTLSCEQNLNHDAMYWYRQDPGQGLRLIYYSQIVNDFQKGDIAEGYSVSREKKESFPLTVTSAQKNPTAFYLCASIGRGAGLNSPLHFGNGTRLTVT.

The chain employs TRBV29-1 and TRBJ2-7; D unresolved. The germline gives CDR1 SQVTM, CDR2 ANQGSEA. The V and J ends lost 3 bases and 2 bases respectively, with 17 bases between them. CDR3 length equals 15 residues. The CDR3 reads CSVERVPKAPYEQYF. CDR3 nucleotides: TGCAGCGTTGAGAGAGTGCCCAAAGCACCCTACGAGCAGTACTTC.

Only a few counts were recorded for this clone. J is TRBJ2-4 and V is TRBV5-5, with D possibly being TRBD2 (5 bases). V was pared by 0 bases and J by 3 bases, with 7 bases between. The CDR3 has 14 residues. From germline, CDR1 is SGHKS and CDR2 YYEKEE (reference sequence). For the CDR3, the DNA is TGTGCCAGCAGCTTGGACGGGAACAAAAACATTCAGTACTTC. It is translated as CASSLDGNKNIQYF.

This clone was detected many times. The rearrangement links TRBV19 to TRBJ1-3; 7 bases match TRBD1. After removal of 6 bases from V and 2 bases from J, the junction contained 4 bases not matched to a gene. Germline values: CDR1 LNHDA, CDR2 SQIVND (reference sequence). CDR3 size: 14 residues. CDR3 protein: CASRLGQAGNTIYF. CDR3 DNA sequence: TGTGCCAGTAGGCTCGGACAGGCTGGAAACACCATATATTTT.

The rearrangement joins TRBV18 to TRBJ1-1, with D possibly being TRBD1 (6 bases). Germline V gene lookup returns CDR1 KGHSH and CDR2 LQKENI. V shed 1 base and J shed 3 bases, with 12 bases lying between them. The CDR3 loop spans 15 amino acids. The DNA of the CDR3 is TGTGCCAGCTCACCACGCCGGGACACGGACACTGAAGCTTTCTTT. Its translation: CASSPRRDTDTEAFF.

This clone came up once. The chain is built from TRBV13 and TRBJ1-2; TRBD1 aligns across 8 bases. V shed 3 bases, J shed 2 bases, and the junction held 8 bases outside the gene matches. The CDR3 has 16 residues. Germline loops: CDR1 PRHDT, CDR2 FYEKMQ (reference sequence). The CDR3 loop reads CASSFGGGQGNYGYTF. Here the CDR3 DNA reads TGTGCCAGCAGCTTTGGGGGAGGACAGGGCAACTATGGCTACACCTTC.